This T cell receptor (beta chain) was documented in a study of T cells in Graves' hyperthyroidism and ophthalmopathy. RNA transcripts provided the source from which TCR beta CDR3 regions were amplified. HTBI primers were the set used in a first-round RT-PCR of the TCR CDR3. TCRdb reprocessed the multiplex PCR reads with MiXCR, giving one entry per CDR3 protein. The sample consists of 400,000 to 600,000 distinct CDR3 sequences, around 20% of them appearing once. This CDR3 has 15 amino acids. CDR1 and CDR2 (germline): SGHNT, YENEEA. Many counts were recorded for this clonotype. An end of the junction does not agree with germline; a read error may underlie this.

The sample consisted of blood. The V and J genes are TRBV11-3 and TRBJ2-7; 7 bases match TRBD1. The clonotype was recovered from a man younger than 35 with Graves' hyperthyroidism. CDR3: CASSLGGTASYEQYF. DNA of the CDR3: TGCGCCAGCAGCTTGGGTGGGACAGCCTCCTACGAGCAGTACTTC.